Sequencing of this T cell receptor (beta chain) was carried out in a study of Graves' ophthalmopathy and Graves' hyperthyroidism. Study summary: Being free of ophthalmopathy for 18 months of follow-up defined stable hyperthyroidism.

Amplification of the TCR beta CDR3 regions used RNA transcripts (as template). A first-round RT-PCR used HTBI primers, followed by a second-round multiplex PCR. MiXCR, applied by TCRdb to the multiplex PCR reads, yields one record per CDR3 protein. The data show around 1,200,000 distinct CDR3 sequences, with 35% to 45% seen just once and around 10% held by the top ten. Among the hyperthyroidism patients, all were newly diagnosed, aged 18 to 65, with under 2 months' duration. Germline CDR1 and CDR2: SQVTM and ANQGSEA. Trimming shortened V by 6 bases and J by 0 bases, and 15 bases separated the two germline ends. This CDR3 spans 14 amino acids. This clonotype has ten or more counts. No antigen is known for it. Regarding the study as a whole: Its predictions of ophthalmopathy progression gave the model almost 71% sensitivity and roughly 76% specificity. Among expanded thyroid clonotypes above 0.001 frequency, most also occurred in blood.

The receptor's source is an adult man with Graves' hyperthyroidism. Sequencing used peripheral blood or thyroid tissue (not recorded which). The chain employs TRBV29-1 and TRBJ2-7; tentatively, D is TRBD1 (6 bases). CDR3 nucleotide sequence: TGCAGCGTGGCCGGGACAAAGAGCTCCTACGAGCAGTACTTC. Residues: CSVAGTKSSYEQYF.